What follows are 6 T cell receptor beta chains derived from one specimen sequenced in a study of shared clonotypes between healthy human individuals. Only in-frame clones appear in the TCRdb table, and some are missing; sequencing was by immunoSEQ multiplex PCR. The repertoire has about 2.4 million clones, 93% of them found once; the top ten carry about 0.38%. Sequencing used naive CD4+ T cells from PBMCs. Subset given: CD45RA+ positively selected. The receptors here all came from a man between 18 and 35 years old in good health. Some clones in this sample may be carry-over from other donors' samples.

A single count supports this clone. The rearrangement joins TRBV29-1 to TRBJ2-1, with D perhaps TRBD1 (5 bases). CDR1 and CDR2 (germline): SQVTM, ANQGSEA. The germline V and J ends were trimmed by 4 bases and 13 bases, with 20 bases remaining between them. The CDR3 runs to 13 residues. CDR3 nucleotide sequence: TGCAGCGTTGCCACCCGGCAGGGCCCCTCACAGTTCTTC. Protein: CSVATRQGPSQFF.

The rearrangement links TRBV5-5 to TRBJ1-4; 11 bases match TRBD1. Germline V gives CDR1 SGHKS, CDR2 YYEKEE (reference sequence). The CDR3 covers 16 residues. The J segment lost 7 bases and the V segment lost 4 bases, leaving 9 bases of the junction unmatched. This CDR3 is CASSLLDRGRGEKLFF. The CDR3 DNA reads as TGTGCCAGCAGCCTTCTGGACAGGGGGCGCGGTGAAAAACTGTTTTTT.

This chain connects TRBV7-3 to TRBJ2-3, with 9 bases fitting TRBD2. V trimming: 0 bases; J trimming: 4 bases; junction bases outside the gene matches: 8. Germline lookup yields CDR1 SGHTA and CDR2 FQGTGA. The CDR3 loop spans 17 amino acids. The CDR3 protein is CASSLTPAGGNPDTQYF. As DNA, the CDR3 is TGTGCCAGCAGCTTAACCCCAGCGGGAGGCAACCCAGATACGCAGTATTTT.

For the CDR3, the DNA is TGTGCCAGTACCTTATCTGGAGCGAGACGCTTTGATGATACGCAGTATTTT. Translating it yields CASTLSGARRFDDTQYF. V and J are TRBV19 and TRBJ2-3; D is unclear. The V gene lost 7 bases and the J gene lost 6 bases, with 26 bases spanning the gap. The CDR3 is 17 residues long. Germline values: CDR1 LNHDA, CDR2 SQIVND (reference sequence).

This chain joins TRBV28 and TRBJ2-4; 12 bases map to TRBD2. V dropped 9 bases and J dropped 3; count of bases not matched to a gene: 18. The CDR3 covers 19 residues. The germline CDR1 and CDR2 sequences are MDHEN and SYDVKM. In nucleotides, the CDR3 is TGTGCCAGTCAAGGAGGGCTAGCGGGAGGGCGAGTGGTCAAAAACATTCAGTACTTC. It yields the protein CASQGGLAGGRVVKNIQYF.

The chain employs TRBV5-8 and TRBJ1-5; D ambiguous. Germline V gene lookup returns CDR1 SGHTS and CDR2 YDEGEE. Between the trimmed V and J ends, which lost 2 bases and 2 bases, there was a span of 5 bases. The CDR3 contains 13 residues. The CDR3 DNA reads as TGTGCCAGCAGCTTTGATGGCAATCAGCCCCAGCATTTT. Its protein is CASSFDGNQPQHF. The full variable domain, in which reference TRBV5-8 and TRBJ1-5 provide the parts outside the CDR3, is EAGVTQSPTHLIKTRGQQATLRCSPISGHTSVYWYQQALGLGLQFLLWYDEGEERNRGNFPPRFSGRQFPNYSSELNVNALELEDSALYLCASSFDGNQPQHFGDGTRLSIL.